Shown below are 2 T cell receptor beta chains from a single sample sequenced in a study of blood T cell repertoires in COVID-19. Sequenced by immunoSEQ multiplex PCR; TCRdb stores in-frame clones only, minus some. There are 350,000 to 500,000 clones in the sample; 70% to 90% occur only once, and 0.8% to 0.9% lies in the top ten. Specimen: peripheral blood. These receptors originate from a man between 18 and 29 years old with COVID-19, enrolled during active disease.

V and J are TRBV19 and TRBJ2-7, with 12 nucleotides matching TRBD1. The CDR3 is made up of 15 amino acids. CDR1 is LNHDA, CDR2 SQIVND, per germline (reference sequence). J was trimmed by 4 bases and V by 1 base; bases with no gene match: 2. The CDR3 region has the DNA TGTGCCAGTAGTATAGGGGGACAGGGGGCTTACGAGCAGTACTTC. This encodes CASSIGGQGAYEQYF.

CDR3 sequence reads: CASSFGTGGADTQYF. The CDR3 DNA is TGTGCCAGCAGCTTCGGGACAGGGGGTGCAGATACGCAGTATTTT. V gene TRBV11-3 combines with J gene TRBJ2-3, with TRBD1 identical over 11 bases. Germline V lookup: CDR1 SGHNT, CDR2 YENEEA. Losses at the gene ends were 3 bases for V and 4 bases for J; bases not matched to a gene: 3. The length of the CDR3 is 15 residues.